This TCR beta chain was profiled in a study of CD8+ T cells in alopecia areata. Overall study: The authors scored treated patients' severity by affected scalp percentage.

This CDR3 is built from 14 residues. Germline CDR1 is MNHEY and CDR2 is SMNVEV (reference sequence). The V end was cut by 3 bases, the J end by 4 bases, with 11 bases between. RNA was isolated and reverse transcribed to cDNA, the sequencing template. The table came from immunoSEQ multiplex PCR; TCRdb's copy has only in-frame clones and leaves some out. The table lists 200,000 to 250,000 clones, more than 45% of them singletons. Documented treatment: oral pan-JAK inhibitor, 5-10 mg twice daily. Collected material from alopecia areata patients comprised lesional scalp punch biopsies and peripheral blood.

The chain has TRBV27 and TRBJ2-3; the D gene is possibly TRBD1 (6 bases). The sequenced sample was CD4+ T cells sorted from blood, obtained at week 4, from a patient treated with tofacitinib. The sequence was obtained from a human donor with alopecia areata. The chain's CDR3 is CASSFLGAADTQYF. The CDR3 bases are TGTGCCAGCAGTTTTCTGGGGGCGGCAGATACGCAGTATTTT.